This T cell receptor (beta chain) was recovered during a study of blood T cell repertoires in COVID-19. Original data processing: Estimated nucleated cell counts came from reference gene primer amplification. Assay used: immunoSEQ multiplex PCR; TCRdb lists only in-frame clones, some missing. V and J calls and clone size are copied from that table; D and trimming were computed from the DNA. The table shows 350,000 to 450,000 clones, with around 84% occurring only once. CDR1 and CDR2 (germline): LGHDT, YNNKEL (reference sequence). The CDR3 is made up of 12 amino acids. Trimming removed 0 bases from V and 8 bases from J, with 7 bases in between.

The source material was peripheral blood. The V and J genes are TRBV3-1 (or the pseudogene TRBV3-2) and TRBJ1-2; D is unresolved. The receptor was derived from a human donor in a cohort sampled during active COVID-19. CDR3 bases: TGTGCCAGCAGCCAAGATTCGGGGGGCTACACCTTC. Translated: CASSQDSGGYTF.